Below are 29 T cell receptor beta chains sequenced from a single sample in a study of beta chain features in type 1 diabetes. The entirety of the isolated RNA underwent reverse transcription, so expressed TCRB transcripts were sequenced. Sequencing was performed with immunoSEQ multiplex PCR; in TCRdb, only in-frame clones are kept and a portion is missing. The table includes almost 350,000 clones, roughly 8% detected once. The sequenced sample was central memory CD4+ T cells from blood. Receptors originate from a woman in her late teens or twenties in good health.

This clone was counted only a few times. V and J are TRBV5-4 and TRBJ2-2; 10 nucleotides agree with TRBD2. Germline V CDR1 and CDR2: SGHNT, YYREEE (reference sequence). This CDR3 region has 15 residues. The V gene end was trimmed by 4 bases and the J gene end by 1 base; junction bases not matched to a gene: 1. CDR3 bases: TGTGCCAGCAGCCCTAGCGGGAGGAACACCGGGGAGCTGTTTTTT. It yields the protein CASSPSGRNTGELFF.

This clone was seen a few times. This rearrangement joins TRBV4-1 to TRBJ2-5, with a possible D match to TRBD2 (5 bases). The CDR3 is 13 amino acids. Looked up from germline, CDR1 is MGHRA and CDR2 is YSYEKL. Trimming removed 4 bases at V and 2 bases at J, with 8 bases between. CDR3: CASSPLVQETQYF. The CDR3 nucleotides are TGCGCCAGCAGCCCACTAGTTCAAGAGACCCAGTACTTC.

CDR3 protein: CASSPRAGQAPAGNTIYF. CDR3 in DNA: TGTGCCAGCAGCCCCAGGGCGGGACAGGCACCCGCTGGAAACACCATATATTTT. The rearrangement uses TRBV9 and TRBJ1-3; TRBD1 agrees at 8 bases. The V gene's germline CDR1 is SGDLS and CDR2 YYNGEE. Trimming cost V 4 bases and J 2 bases; bases outside gene matches: 14. The CDR3 runs 18 residues.

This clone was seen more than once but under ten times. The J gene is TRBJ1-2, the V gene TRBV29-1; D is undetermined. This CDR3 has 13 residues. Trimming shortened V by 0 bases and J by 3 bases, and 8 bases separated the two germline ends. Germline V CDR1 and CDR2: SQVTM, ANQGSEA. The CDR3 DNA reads TGCAGCGTTGAAGAACCCAGTGACTATGGCTACACCTTC. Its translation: CSVEEPSDYGYTF.

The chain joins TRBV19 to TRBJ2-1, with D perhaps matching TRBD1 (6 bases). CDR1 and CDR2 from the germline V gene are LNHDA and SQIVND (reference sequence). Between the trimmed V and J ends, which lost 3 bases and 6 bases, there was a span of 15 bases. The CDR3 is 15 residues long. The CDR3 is CASSISGRGGNEQFF. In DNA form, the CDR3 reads TGTGCCAGTAGTATTTCAGGGAGAGGGGGCAATGAGCAGTTCTTC.

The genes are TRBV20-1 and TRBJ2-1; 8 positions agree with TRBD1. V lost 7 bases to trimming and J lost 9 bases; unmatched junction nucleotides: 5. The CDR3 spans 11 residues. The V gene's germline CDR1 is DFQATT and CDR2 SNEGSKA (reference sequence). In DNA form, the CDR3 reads TGCAGTGGCCAGGGGGCTCGTGAGCAGTTCTTC. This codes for CSGQGAREQFF.

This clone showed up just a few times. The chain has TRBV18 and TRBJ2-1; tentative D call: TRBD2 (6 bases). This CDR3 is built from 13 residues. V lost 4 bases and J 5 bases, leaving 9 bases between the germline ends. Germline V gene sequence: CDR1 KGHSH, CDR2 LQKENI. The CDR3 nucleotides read TGTGCCAGCTCACTTTCTAGCGACAATGAGCAGTTCTTC. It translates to CASSLSSDNEQFF.

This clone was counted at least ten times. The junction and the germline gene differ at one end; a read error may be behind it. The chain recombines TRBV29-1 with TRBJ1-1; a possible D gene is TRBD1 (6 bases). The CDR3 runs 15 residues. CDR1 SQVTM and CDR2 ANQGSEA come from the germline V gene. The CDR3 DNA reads TGCAGCGTCGAAGGATTGACAGGAGCGAACACTGAAGCTTTCTTT. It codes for CSVEGLTGANTEAFF.

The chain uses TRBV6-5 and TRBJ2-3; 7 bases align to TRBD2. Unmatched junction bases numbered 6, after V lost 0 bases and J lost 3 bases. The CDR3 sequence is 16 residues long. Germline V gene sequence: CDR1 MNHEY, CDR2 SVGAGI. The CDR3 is CASSYSGLITTDTQYF. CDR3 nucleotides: TGTGCCAGCAGTTACTCGGGACTAATAACGACAGATACGCAGTATTTT.

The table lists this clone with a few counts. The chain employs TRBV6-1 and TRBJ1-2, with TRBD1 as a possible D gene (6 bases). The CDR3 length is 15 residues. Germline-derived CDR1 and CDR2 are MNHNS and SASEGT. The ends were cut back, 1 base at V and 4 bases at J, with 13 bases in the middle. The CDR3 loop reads CASSEGTGPSYGYTF. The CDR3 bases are TGTGCCAGCAGTGAAGGAACAGGGCCTTCCTATGGCTACACCTTC.

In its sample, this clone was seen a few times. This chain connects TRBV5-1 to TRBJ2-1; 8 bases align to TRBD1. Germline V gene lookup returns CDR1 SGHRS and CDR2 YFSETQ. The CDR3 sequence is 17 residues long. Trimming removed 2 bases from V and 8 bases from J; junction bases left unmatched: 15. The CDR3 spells CASSFRLGRTGRDEQFF. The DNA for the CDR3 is TGCGCCAGCAGCTTTCGCCTTGGGAGGACAGGGCGGGATGAGCAGTTCTTC.

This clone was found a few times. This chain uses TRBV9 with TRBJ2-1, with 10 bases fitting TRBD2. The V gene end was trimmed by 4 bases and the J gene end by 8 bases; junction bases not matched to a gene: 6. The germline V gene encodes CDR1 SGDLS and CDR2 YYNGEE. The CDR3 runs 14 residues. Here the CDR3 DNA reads TGTGCCAGCAGCCAAGGACTAGCGGACTATGAGCAGTTCTTC. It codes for CASSQGLADYEQFF. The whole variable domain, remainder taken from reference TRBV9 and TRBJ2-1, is DSGVTQTPKHLITATGQRVTLRCSPRSGDLSVYWYQQSLDQGLQFLIQYYNGEERAKGNILERFSAQQFPDLHSELNLSSLELGDSALYFCASSQGLADYEQFFGPGTRLTVL.

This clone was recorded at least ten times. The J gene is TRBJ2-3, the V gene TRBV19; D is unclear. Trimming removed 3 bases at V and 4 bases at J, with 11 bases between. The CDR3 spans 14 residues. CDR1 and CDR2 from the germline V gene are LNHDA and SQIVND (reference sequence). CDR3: CASSIQQIADTQYF. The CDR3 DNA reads TGTGCCAGTAGTATCCAACAGATAGCAGATACGCAGTATTTT. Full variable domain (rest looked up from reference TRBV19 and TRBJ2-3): DGGITQSPKYLFRKEGQNVTLSCEQNLNHDAMYWYRQDPGQGLRLIYYSQIVNDFQKGDIAEGYSVSREKKESFPLTVTSAQKNPTAFYLCASSIQQIADTQYFGPGTRLTVL.

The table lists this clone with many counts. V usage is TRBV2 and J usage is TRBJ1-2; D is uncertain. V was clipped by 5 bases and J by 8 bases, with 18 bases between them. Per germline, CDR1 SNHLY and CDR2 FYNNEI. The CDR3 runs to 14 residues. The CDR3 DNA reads TGTGCCAGCAGTCAAGGGTTCGGTCCTTACGGCTACACCTTC. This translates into CASSQGFGPYGYTF.

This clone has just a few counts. CDR3 DNA: TGTGCCAGCAGCTCCGAAGATCAGCCCCAGCATTTT. It is translated as CASSSEDQPQHF. The rearrangement links TRBV11-2 to TRBJ1-5; unclear D gene. Germline lookup yields CDR1 SGHAT and CDR2 FQNNGV. The CDR3 consists of 12 residues. The germline V and J ends were trimmed by 4 bases and 5 bases, with 6 bases remaining between them. Variable domain in full (rest from reference TRBV11-2 and TRBJ1-5): EAGVAQSPRYKIIEKRQSVAFWCNPISGHATLYWYQQILGQGPKLLIQFQNNGVVDDSQLPKDRFSAERLKGVDSTLKIQPAKLEDSAVYLCASSSEDQPQHFGDGTRLSIL.

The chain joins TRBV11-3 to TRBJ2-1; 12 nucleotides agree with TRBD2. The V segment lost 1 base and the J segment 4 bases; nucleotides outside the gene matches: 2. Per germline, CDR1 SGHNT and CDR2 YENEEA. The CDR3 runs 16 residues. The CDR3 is CASSLGTSGNYNEQFF. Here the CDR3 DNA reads TGTGCCAGCAGCTTAGGGACTAGCGGGAATTACAATGAGCAGTTCTTC.

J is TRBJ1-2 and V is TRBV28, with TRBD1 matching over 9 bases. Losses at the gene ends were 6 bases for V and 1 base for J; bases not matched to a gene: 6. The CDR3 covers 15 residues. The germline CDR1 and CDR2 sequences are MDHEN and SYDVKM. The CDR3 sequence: CASRGQGPLNYGYTF. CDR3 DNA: TGTGCCAGCAGGGGACAGGGACCGCTTAACTATGGCTACACCTTC.

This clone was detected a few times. The CDR3 sequence: CAISESKTGPQETQYF. The CDR3 DNA reads TGTGCCATCAGTGAGTCTAAGACAGGCCCTCAAGAGACCCAGTACTTC. The chain carries TRBV10-3 and TRBJ2-5; possibly TRBD1 for D (6 bases). CDR1 ENHRY and CDR2 SYGVKD come from the germline V gene. V lost 0 bases to trimming and J lost 2 bases, with 13 bases between them. The CDR3 is made up of 16 amino acids.

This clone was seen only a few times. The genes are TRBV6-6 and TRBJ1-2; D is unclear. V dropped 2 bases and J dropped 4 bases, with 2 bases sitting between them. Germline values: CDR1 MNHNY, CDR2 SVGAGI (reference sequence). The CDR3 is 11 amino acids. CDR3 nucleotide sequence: TGTGCCAGCAGTTACCTCTATGGCTACACCTTC. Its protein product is CASSYLYGYTF.

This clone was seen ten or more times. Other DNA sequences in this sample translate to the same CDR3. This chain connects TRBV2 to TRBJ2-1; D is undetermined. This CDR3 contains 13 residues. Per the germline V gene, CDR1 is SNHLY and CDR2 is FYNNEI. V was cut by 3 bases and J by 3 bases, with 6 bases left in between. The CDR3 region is CASSEGNYNEQFF. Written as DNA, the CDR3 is TGTGCCAGCAGTGAGGGAAACTACAATGAGCAGTTCTTC.

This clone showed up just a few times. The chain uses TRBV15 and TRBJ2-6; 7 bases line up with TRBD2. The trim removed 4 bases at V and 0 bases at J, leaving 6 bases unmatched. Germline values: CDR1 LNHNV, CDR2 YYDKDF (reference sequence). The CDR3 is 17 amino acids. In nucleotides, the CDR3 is TGTGCCACCAGCAAGGGACTACTAACCTCTGGGGCCAACGTCCTGACTTTC. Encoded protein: CATSKGLLTSGANVLTF.

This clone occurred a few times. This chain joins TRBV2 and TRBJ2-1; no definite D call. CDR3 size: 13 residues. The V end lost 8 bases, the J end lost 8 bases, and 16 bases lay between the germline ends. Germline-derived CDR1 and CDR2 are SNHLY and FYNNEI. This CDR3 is CASERTAGDEQFF. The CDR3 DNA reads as TGTGCCAGCGAGAGGACGGCTGGCGATGAGCAGTTCTTC. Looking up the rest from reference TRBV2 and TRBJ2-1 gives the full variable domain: EPEVTQTPSHQVTQMGQEVILRCVPISNHLYFYWYRQILGQKVEFLVSFYNNEISEKSEIFDDQFSVERPDGSNFTLKIRSTKLEDSAMYFCASERTAGDEQFFGPGTRLTVL.

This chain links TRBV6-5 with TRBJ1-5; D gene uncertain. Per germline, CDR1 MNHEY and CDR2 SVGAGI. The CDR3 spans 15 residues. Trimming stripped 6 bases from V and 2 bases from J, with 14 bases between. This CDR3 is CASSSYFGRNQPQHF. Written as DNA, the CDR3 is TGTGCCAGCAGCTCGTATTTTGGTCGCAATCAGCCCCAGCATTTT.

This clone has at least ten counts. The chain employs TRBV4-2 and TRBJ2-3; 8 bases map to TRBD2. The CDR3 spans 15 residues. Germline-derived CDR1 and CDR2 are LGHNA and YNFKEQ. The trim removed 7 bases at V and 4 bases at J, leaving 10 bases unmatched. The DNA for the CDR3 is TGTGCCAGCACATACTTACGGGAGGGAGCAGATACGCAGTATTTT. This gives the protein CASTYLREGADTQYF.

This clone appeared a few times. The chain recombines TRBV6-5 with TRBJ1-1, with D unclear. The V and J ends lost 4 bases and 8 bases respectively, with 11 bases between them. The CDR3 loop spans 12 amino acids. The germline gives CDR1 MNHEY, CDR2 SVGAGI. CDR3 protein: CASSSRTSEAFF. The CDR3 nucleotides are TGTGCCAGCAGTTCTAGGACGTCCGAAGCTTTCTTT.

The CDR3 coding sequence is TGTGCCACCAAGTGGGGGGACTATGGCTACACCTTC. This translates into CATKWGDYGYTF. V usage is TRBV27 and J usage is TRBJ1-2; possibly TRBD1 for D (5 bases). CDR1 is MNHEY, CDR2 SMNVEV, per germline (reference sequence). The CDR3 totals 12 residues. Trimming removed 10 bases at V and 3 bases at J, with 12 bases between.

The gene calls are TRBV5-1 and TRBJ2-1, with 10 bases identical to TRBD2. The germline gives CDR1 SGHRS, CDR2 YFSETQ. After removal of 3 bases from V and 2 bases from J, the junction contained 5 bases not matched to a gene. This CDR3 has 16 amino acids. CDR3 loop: CASSSGAGGAYNEQFF. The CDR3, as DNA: TGCGCCAGCAGCTCGGGAGCGGGAGGGGCCTACAATGAGCAGTTCTTC.

The CDR3 region is CATVRDFAETQYF. Written as DNA, the CDR3 is TGTGCCACCGTTCGGGACTTTGCAGAGACCCAGTACTTC. The rearrangement uses TRBV2 and TRBJ2-5, with D possibly TRBD2 on 6 matching bases. Germline lookup yields CDR1 SNHLY and CDR2 FYNNEI. V was pared by 10 bases and J by 4 bases, with 16 bases between. This CDR3 is 13 amino acids long.

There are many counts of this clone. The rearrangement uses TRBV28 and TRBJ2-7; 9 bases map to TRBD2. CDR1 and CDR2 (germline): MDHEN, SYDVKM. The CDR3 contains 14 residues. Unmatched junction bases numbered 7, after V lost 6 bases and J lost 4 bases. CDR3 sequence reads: CASRAGGRGYEQYF. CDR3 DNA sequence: TGTGCCAGCAGAGCCGGCGGGAGGGGGTACGAGCAGTACTTC.